The 18 T cell receptor beta chains below all came from one sample that was sequenced in a study of spatial heterogeneity in lung cancer. TCRdb used MiXCR to reprocess the 5' RACE reads, holding one entry per CDR3 protein. Here the sample spans fewer than 65,000 distinct CDR3 sequences, roughly 6.6% being singletons. Time point specified: sample taken at primary tumor resection. The sequenced sample was PBMCs, obtained at surgery. These receptor sequences come from a female donor with early-stage non-small cell lung cancer.

The CDR3 DNA reads as TGTGCCAGCAGTCTCTCCCCTGTCGGTGAAGCTTTCTTT. This translates into CASSLSPVGEAFF. This sequence joins TRBV28 and TRBJ1-1, with D uncertain. CDR1 and CDR2 from the germline V gene are MDHEN and SYDVKM. V was clipped by 5 bases and J by 7 bases, with 14 bases between them. The CDR3 totals 13 residues.

The sample holds a few counts of this clonotype. J is TRBJ2-3 and V is TRBV7-3; D is undetermined. The CDR3 runs 14 residues. Trimming left V 5 bases short and J 0 bases short, with 9 bases between. The germline V gene encodes CDR1 SGHTA and CDR2 FQGTGA. This CDR3 reads CASSVTASTDTQYF. In DNA form, the CDR3 reads TGTGCCAGCAGCGTCACCGCTAGCACAGATACGCAGTATTTT.

In this sample, this clonotype turned up many times. The V and J genes are TRBV6-5 and TRBJ2-3; 8 bases fit TRBD1. Germline V gives CDR1 MNHEY, CDR2 SVGAGI. V was pared by 6 bases and J by 3 bases, with 5 bases of the junction left unmatched. The CDR3 is 14 amino acids. The CDR3 is CASRNRGETDTQYF. Written as DNA, the CDR3 is TGTGCCAGCAGGAACAGGGGGGAGACAGATACGCAGTATTTT.

This clonotype showed up many times. The rearrangement uses TRBV29-1 and TRBJ2-1; a possible D gene is TRBD2 (5 bases). Trimming took 7 bases from V and 9 from J, leaving 13 bases between them. The length of the CDR3 is 11 residues. Germline CDR1 is SQVTM and CDR2 is ANQGSEA. CDR3 in DNA: TGCAGCGCCCCCACCGGGATTGAGCAGTTCTTC. Protein sequence: CSAPTGIEQFF.

This clonotype was seen many times. In DNA, the CDR3 is TGTGCCAGTAGCCTTCTCCGGGCCCACTACACCGGGGAGCTGTTTTTT. Protein: CASSLLRAHYTGELFF. The rearrangement links TRBV19 to TRBJ2-2; D is undetermined. The germline V and J ends were trimmed by 6 bases and 3 bases, with 17 bases remaining between them. CDR3 length equals 16 residues. Germline CDR1 and CDR2: LNHDA and SQIVND (reference sequence).

This clonotype was seen at least ten times. The V and J genes are TRBV2 and TRBJ2-1; TRBD1 or TRBD2 may be the D gene (5 bases each). CDR1 SNHLY and CDR2 FYNNEI come from the germline V gene. V was shortened by 3 bases and J by 12 bases, with 15 bases between the two germline ends. The CDR3 loop spans 13 amino acids. The DNA for the CDR3 is TGTGCCAGCAGTGAGAGGGAAGGGGTTGGGCAGTTCTTC. It yields the protein CASSEREGVGQFF.

A word on this clonotype: This could be a read error, since a much larger clone is one nucleotide away. The chain has TRBV12-3 or TRBV12-4 and TRBJ1-6; D gene uncertain. CDR3 size: 12 residues. CDR3 in DNA: TGTGTCAGCGGGCGAGGAAATTCACCCCTCCACTTT. It specifies CVSGRGNSPLHF.

This clonotype was found many times. The chain links TRBV5-5 to TRBJ2-2, with D possibly matching TRBD1 (5 bases). CDR3 length: 15 amino acids. Germline V gives CDR1 SGHKS, CDR2 YYEKEE (reference sequence). The V gene lost 4 bases and the J gene lost 6 bases, with 16 bases spanning the gap. CDR3 in DNA: TGTGCCAGCAGCCCCCGGGCCAGGGCGGCCGGGGAGCTGTTTTTT. Amino acids: CASSPRARAAGELFF. The full variable domain, with the rest looked up from reference TRBV5-5 and TRBJ2-2, is DAGVTQSPTHLIKTRGQQVTLRCSPISGHKSVSWYQQVLGQGPQFIFQYYEKEERGRGNFPDRFSARQFPNYSSELNVNALLLGDSALYLCASSPRARAAGELFFGEGSRLTVL.

This clonotype was detected only a few times. This sequence joins TRBV18 and TRBJ1-1; D remains unclear. Looked up from germline, CDR1 is KGHSH and CDR2 is LQKENI. Trimming removed 6 bases at V and 1 base at J, with 3 bases between. The CDR3 spans 11 residues. The DNA for the CDR3 is TGTGCCAGCTCCGGGAACACTGAAGCTTTCTTT. This codes for CASSGNTEAFF.

The table lists this clonotype with many counts. The chain couples TRBV28 to TRBJ2-3; D perhaps matches TRBD2 (5 bases). Germline lookup yields CDR1 MDHEN and CDR2 SYDVKM. V was cut by 3 bases and J by 1 base, with 8 bases left in between. This CDR3 contains 14 residues. This chain's CDR3 is CASSFLAGTDTQYF. CDR3 in DNA: TGTGCCAGCAGTTTCCTAGCCGGCACAGATACGCAGTATTTT.

This clonotype was picked up many times. The J gene is TRBJ1-1, the V gene TRBV2; weak D call: TRBD1 (6 bases). The CDR3 is 14 amino acids. V shed 9 bases and J shed 6 bases, with 20 bases lying between them. Germline-derived CDR1 and CDR2 are SNHLY and FYNNEI. Written as DNA, the CDR3 is TGTGCCAGGTCTACGGGGGCCGGGACACCTGAAGCTTTCTTT. Translated, it gives CARSTGAGTPEAFF.

This clonotype appeared many times. This chain connects TRBV10-1 to TRBJ2-3; D remains unclear. This CDR3 region has 14 residues. Germline V CDR1 and CDR2: WNHNN, SYGVQD (reference sequence). V was shortened by 5 bases and J by 6 bases, with 15 bases between the two germline ends. CDR3 sequence reads: CASSPARARDTQYF. The CDR3 coding sequence is TGCGCCAGCAGTCCAGCCCGGGCCCGGGATACGCAGTATTTT.

The rearrangement uses TRBV15 and TRBJ2-5; D is perhaps TRBD2 (5 bases). Trimming removed 5 bases from V and 4 bases from J, with 17 bases in between. CDR1 is LNHNV and CDR2 is YYDKDF in the germline V gene (reference sequence). The CDR3 has 15 residues. This chain's CDR3 is CATSRTAVGIETQYF. The CDR3 coding sequence is TGTGCCACCAGCCGAACCGCCGTCGGGATAGAGACCCAGTACTTC.

This clonotype has a handful of counts. The rearrangement joins TRBV20-1 to TRBJ1-1, with D unclear. The V gene lost 5 bases and the J gene lost 3 bases, with 16 bases spanning the gap. The V gene's germline CDR1 is DFQATT and CDR2 SNEGSKA (reference sequence). The CDR3 extends over 14 amino acids. CDR3 sequence: CSARLEASDTEAFF. DNA for the CDR3: TGCAGTGCTCGTCTGGAGGCTTCGGACACTGAAGCTTTCTTT.

This clonotype was seen many times. This chain links TRBV7-3 with TRBJ2-7, with D perhaps assigned TRBD1 or TRBD2 (5 bases each). The germline V gene encodes CDR1 SGHTA and CDR2 FQGTGA. The CDR3 covers 14 residues. V was trimmed by 6 bases and J by 3 bases, leaving 15 bases between them. CDR3 sequence (DNA): TGTGCCAGCAGTCCTACCGGGGCAGACTACGAGCAGTACTTC. Translating gives CASSPTGADYEQYF.

The chain recombines TRBV6-2 or TRBV6-3 with TRBJ2-1; 7 bases match TRBD2. The ends lost 5 bases at V and 0 bases at J; junction bases unmatched: 13. Germline V lookup: CDR1 MNHEY, CDR2 SVGEGT. The CDR3 totals 18 residues. For the CDR3, the DNA is TGTGCCAGCAGTACCCCTTCACTGACTAGCACCTCCTACAATGAGCAGTTCTTC. Protein sequence: CASSTPSLTSTSYNEQFF.

There are a few counts of this clonotype. The CDR3 region is CASSPPRTRDGLKNIQYF. CDR3 DNA: TGTGCCAGCAGCCCCCCGCGGACACGGGATGGGCTTAAAAACATTCAGTACTTC. The chain joins TRBV12-3 or TRBV12-4 to TRBJ2-4; D may correspond to TRBD1 or TRBD2 (5 bases each). This CDR3 contains 18 residues. Trimming cost V 6 bases and J 4 bases, with 25 bases left between them.

The rearrangement joins TRBV5-4 to TRBJ2-5; 7 bases agree with TRBD2. Germline V gives CDR1 SGHNT, CDR2 YYREEE (reference sequence). The CDR3 is 15 residues long. Trimming removed 1 base from V and 5 bases from J; junction bases left unmatched: 8. The CDR3 spells CASSLMGRAGETQYF. The CDR3 DNA reads TGTGCCAGCAGCTTGATGGGGAGGGCCGGGGAGACCCAGTACTTC.